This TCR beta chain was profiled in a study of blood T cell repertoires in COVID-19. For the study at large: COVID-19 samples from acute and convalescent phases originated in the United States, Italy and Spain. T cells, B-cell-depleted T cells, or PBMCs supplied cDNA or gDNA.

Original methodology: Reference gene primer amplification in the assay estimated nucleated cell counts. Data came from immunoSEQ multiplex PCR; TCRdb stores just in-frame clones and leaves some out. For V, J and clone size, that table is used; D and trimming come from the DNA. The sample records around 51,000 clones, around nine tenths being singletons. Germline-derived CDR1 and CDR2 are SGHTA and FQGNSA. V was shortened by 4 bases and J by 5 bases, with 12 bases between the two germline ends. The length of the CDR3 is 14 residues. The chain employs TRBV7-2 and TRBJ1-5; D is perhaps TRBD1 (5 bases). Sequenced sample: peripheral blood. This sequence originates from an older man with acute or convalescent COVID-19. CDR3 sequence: CASSSRVIDQPQHF. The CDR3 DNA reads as TGTGCCAGCAGCTCCAGGGTGATCGATCAGCCCCAGCATTTT.